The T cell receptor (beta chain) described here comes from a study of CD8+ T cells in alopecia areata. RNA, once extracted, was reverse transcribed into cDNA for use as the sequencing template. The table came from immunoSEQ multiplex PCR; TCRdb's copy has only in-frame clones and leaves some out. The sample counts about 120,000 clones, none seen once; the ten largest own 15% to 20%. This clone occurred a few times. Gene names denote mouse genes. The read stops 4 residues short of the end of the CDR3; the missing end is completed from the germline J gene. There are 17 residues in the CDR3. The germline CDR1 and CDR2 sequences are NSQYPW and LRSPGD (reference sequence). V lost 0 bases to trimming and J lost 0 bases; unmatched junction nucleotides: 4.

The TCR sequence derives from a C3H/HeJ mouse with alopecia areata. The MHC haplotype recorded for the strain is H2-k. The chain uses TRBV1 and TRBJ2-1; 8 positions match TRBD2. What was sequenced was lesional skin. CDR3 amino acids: CTCSADSGGRNYAEQFF. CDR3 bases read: TGCACCTGCAGTGCAGACTCTGGGGGGCGTAACTATGCT.